These 3 T cell receptor beta chains share one sample of origin, sequenced in a study of PD-1 blockade in classical Hodgkin lymphoma. This table comes from immunoSEQ multiplex PCR, and its TCRdb copy is limited to in-frame clones, with some not included. The table records fewer than 100,000 clones, about 93% of them present only once. Time point indicated: cycle 4 day 1 (C4D1), after less than seven weeks of nivolumab. Every one of the patients relapsed after autologous stem cell transplantation (brentuximab vedotin exposure was variable). The input for sequencing was peripheral blood mononuclear cells (PBMCs), taken before the fourth cycle of nivolumab. The receptors come from a human donor with classical Hodgkin lymphoma.

The chain combines TRBV6-4 with TRBJ2-1; TRBD1 is a possible D gene (5 bases). V lost 0 bases to trimming and J lost 3 bases, with 24 bases between them. This CDR3 has 20 amino acids. Germline V CDR1 and CDR2: MRHNA, SNTAGT. CDR3 amino acids: CASSDSAGKLVAVVYNEQFF. DNA of the CDR3: TGTGCCAGCAGTGACTCGGCAGGGAAGTTGGTAGCAGTTGTCTACAATGAGCAGTTCTTC.

This chain connects TRBV10-3 to TRBJ1-1; 7 bases are shared with TRBD1. Unmatched junction bases numbered 4, after V lost 6 bases and J lost 0 bases. This CDR3 comprises 14 residues. Germline values: CDR1 ENHRY, CDR2 SYGVKD. In nucleotides, the CDR3 is TGTGCCATCAGGGTGGGGACAGTGAACACTGAAGCTTTCTTT. Translated: CAIRVGTVNTEAFF.

This chain uses TRBV18 with TRBJ2-7; D is unresolved. From germline, CDR1 is KGHSH and CDR2 LQKENI. V lost 2 bases, J lost 5 bases, and 10 bases lay in between. This CDR3 spans 13 amino acids. The CDR3: CASSPNPGDEQYF. In nucleotides, the CDR3 is TGTGCCAGCTCACCAAACCCCGGCGACGAGCAGTACTTC. Combining the CDR3 with reference TRBV18 and TRBJ2-7 gives the whole variable domain NAGVMQNPRHLVRRRGQEARLRCSPMKGHSHVYWYRQLPEEGLKFMVYLQKENIIDESGMPKERFSAEFPKEGPSILRIQQVVRGDSAAYFCASSPNPGDEQYFGPGTRLTVT.